This TCR beta chain was captured by sequencing in a study of blood T cells in healthy people across ages. Combining a sample-barcoded 5' primer with a J-beta primer mix, a second PCR ran for about 7 to 11 cycles. Every cDNA molecule carried a tag from a template-switch adaptor bearing 12 random nucleotides. TCRdb ran MiXCR on the 5' RACE reads and lists one entry per CDR3 protein. The table has just over 1 million distinct CDR3 sequences, more than 40% seen once. Germline loops: CDR1 SGHRS, CDR2 YFSETQ. J was trimmed by 4 bases and V by 0 bases; bases with no gene match: 2. CDR3 size: 14 residues. The sequence came from a woman aged 60 to 75 in good health. The chain is built from TRBV5-1 and TRBJ2-5; 8 bases map to TRBD1. The sample consisted of blood. The CDR3 region has the DNA TGCGCCAGCAGCTTGGAGGGACAGGTAGAGACCCAGTACTTC. This translates into CASSLEGQVETQYF.